The present T cell receptor beta chain was sequenced within a study of T cell responses to AZD1222 COVID-19 vaccine. Study-wide results and limits: Scientists sampled the repertoires only once the peak T cell response had passed. Donors were chiefly white British, with a greater number of females, and clonal diversity was perhaps underestimated. Recipients of two AZD1222 doses showed rising Spike-specific TCR breadth and depth.

Germline CDR1 reads KGHDR; CDR2 reads SFDVKD. The CDR3 extends over 11 amino acids. A word on this clone: Antigen: not known. The junction shows a germline mismatch at one end, possibly a read error.

Both about-4-week and about-12-week second-dose recipients were combined. The assay was immunoSEQ multiplex PCR, and TCRdb's table has in-frame clones only and misses some. The table lists 90,000 to 120,000 clones, roughly 90% of them singletons, with under 10% in the top ten. The source is an adult who received the AZD1222 COVID-19 vaccine. The chain links TRBV24-1 to TRBJ1-4; D call uncertain. This sample comprised peripheral blood, obtained 28 days after the second AZD1222 dose. The CDR3 region has the DNA TGTGCCACAAGTGATTCAATTTCACTGTTTTTT. Its protein product is CATSDSISLFF.